A single sample is the source of the 2 T cell receptor beta chains below, sequenced in a study of T cell clonality in common variable immunodeficiency (dated by TCRdb to about 2015). Library generation was performed with the immunoSEQ multiplex PCR assay. TCRdb took over this immuneACCESS table, retaining in-frame rearrangements with V and J assigned. Such tables are incomplete; in checked studies, under half of the missing clones stem from an unresolved V gene, and the remainder is unexplained. The table gives tens of thousands of clones for this sample, with none occurring only once. About 10% of the sample rests with the top ten. Material: peripheral blood mononuclear cells. The receptors were gathered from a person aged 18 to 75 in good health.

This clone was counted at least ten times. The read ends 3 residues shy of where the CDR3 ends; the end is completed using the germline J gene. This chain uses TRBV5-1 with TRBJ1-1; 9 bases line up with TRBD1. The length of the CDR3 is 18 residues. Losses at the gene ends were 3 bases for V and 1 base for J; bases not matched to a gene: 13. Per germline, CDR1 SGHRS and CDR2 YFSETQ. Partial CDR3 DNA: TGCGCCAGCAGCTGGGGGACAGGGTTCGGAGTTCGGAACACTGAA. As protein: CASSWGTGFGVRNTE. The full CDR3 sequence reads CASSWGTGFGVRNTEAFF.

This clone has ten or more counts. The read falls 3 residues short of the CDR3 end, and the missing part is taken from the germline J gene. The chain carries TRBV14 and TRBJ1-3; D is undetermined. This CDR3 is built from 14 residues. Deletions cut 0 bases from V and 4 bases from J, with 7 bases between. Germline-derived CDR1 and CDR2 are SGHDN and FVKESK. CDR3 DNA (partial): TGTGCCAGCAGCCAAGATTCCAGAGGAAACACC. This sequence encodes CASSQDSRGNT. The entire CDR3 protein reads CASSQDSRGNTIYF.